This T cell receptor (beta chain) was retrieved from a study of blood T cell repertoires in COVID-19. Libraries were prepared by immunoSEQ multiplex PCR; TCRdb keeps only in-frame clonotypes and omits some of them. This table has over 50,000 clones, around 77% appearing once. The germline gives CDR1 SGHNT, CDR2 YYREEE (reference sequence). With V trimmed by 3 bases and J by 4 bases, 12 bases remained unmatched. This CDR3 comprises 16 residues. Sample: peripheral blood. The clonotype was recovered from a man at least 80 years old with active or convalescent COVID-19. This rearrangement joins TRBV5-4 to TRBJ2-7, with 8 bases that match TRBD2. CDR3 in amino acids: CASSWDSGTSIYEQYF. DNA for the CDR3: TGTGCCAGCAGCTGGGATTCCGGGACTAGTATTTACGAGCAGTACTTC.